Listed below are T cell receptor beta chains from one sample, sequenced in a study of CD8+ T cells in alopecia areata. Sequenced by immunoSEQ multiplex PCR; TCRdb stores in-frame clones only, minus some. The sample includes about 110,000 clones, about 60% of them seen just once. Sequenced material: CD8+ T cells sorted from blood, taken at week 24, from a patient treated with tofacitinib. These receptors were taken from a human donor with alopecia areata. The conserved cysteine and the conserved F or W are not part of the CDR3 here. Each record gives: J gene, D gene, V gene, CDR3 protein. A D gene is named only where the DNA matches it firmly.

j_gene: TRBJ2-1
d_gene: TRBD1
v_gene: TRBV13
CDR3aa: ASSVDRANEQF

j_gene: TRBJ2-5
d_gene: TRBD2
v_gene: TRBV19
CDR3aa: ASSVAGGFSETQY

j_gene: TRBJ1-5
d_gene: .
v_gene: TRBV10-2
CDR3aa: ASSFGVRDQPQH

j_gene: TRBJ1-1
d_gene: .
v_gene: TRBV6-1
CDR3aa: ASIRGSWAF

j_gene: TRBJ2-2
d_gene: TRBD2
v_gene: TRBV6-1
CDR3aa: ASSDPLAGRTYTGELF

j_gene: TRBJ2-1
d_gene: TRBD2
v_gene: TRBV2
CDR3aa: ASSEWSGANNEQF

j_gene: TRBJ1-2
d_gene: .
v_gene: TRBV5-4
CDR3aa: ASSLEPGDIYGYT

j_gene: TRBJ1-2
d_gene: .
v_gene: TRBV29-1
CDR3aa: SVGQLENGYT

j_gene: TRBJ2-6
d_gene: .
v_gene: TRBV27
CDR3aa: ASSLGRILAGANVLT

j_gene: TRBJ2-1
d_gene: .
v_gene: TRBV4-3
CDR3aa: ASSHGSEGEQF

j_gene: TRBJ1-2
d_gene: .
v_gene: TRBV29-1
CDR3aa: SVEGRARGYT

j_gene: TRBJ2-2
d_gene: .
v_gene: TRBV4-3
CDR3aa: ASSPSSETVNTGELF

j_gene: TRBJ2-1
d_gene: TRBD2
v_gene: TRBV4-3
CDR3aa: ASSQAPLAGGPSDEQF

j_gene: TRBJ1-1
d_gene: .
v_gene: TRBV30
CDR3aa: AWSVGQENTEAF

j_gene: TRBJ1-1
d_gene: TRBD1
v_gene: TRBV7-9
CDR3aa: ASSWDRGTEAF

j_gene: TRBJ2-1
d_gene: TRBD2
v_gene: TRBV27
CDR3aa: ASRWGGSYNEQF

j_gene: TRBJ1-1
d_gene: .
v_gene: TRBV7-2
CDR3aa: ASMEAWDTEAF

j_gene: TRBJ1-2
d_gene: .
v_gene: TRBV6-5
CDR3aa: ASSYLLSGFGDGYT

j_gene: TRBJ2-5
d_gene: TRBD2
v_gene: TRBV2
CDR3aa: ASDGGQETQY

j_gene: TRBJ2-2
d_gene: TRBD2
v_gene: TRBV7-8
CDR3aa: ASSSTSGNTGELF

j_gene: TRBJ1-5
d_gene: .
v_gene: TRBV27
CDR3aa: ASSLAGVNQPQH

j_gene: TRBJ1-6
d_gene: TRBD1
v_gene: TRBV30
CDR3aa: AWSTGVANSPLH

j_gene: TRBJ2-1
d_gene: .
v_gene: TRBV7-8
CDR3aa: ASSGQGRLNEQF